This is a list of T cell receptor beta chains from one sample in a study of blood T cell repertoires in COVID-19. Clones were read by immunoSEQ multiplex PCR, and TCRdb kept only the in-frame ones, dropping some. Of about 230,000 clones in the sample, over 75% were seen once. Source material: peripheral blood. The receptors come from a woman older than 75 with acute or convalescent COVID-19. Each CDR3 is given with its conserved first and last residue. The D gene is left open where the match is weak. Clone size is stated in some rows and not others, as once, few, many or a class when expanded.

NA,TRBV2,NA,TRBJ2-1,CASSDKRVNEQFF,TGTGCCAGCAGTGATAAGCGGGTCAATGAGCAGTTCTTC
TRBD1,TRBV19,few,TRBJ2-7,CASSVTGDRKQYF,TGTGCCAGTAGTGTGACAGGGGACCGAAAGCAGTACTTC
TRBD1,TRBV6-4,NA,TRBJ1-2,CASSVGQGASYGYTF,TGTGCCAGCAGTGTCGGACAGGGGGCCTCCTATGGCTACACCTTC
NA,TRBV19,NA,TRBJ1-1,CASSFLTGRNTEAFF,TGTGCCAGTAGTTTCCTGACAGGCAGGAACACTGAAGCTTTCTTT
NA,TRBV5-1,NA,TRBJ1-4,CASSFQGLANEKLFF,TGCGCCAGCAGCTTCCAGGGGCTAGCTAATGAAAAACTGTTTTTT
NA,TRBV19,NA,TRBJ1-3,CASSPRGRGGNTIYF,TGTGCCAGTAGCCCGCGGGGGCGCGGTGGAAACACCATATATTTT
TRBD1,TRBV29-1,NA,TRBJ1-1,CSVDPTGVTEAFF,TGCAGCGTTGATCCCACAGGGGTTACTGAAGCTTTCTTT
NA,TRBV10-3,NA,TRBJ1-6,CATRPPGGSPLHF,TGTGCCACCCGGCCTCCCGGAGGATCACCCCTCCACTTT
NA,TRBV3-1/TRBV3-2,NA,TRBJ1-2,CASSHSLGYTF,TGTGCCAGCAGCCATAGCCTAGGCTACACCTTC
TRBD2,TRBV7-3,NA,TRBJ2-3,CASRTGLDVAGTQYF,TGTGCCAGCCGAACGGGACTAGACGTTGCGGGTACGCAGTATTTT
TRBD2,TRBV3-1/TRBV3-2,NA,TRBJ2-7,CASSHGTRGEQYF,TGTGCCAGCAGCCACGGGACTAGGGGCGAGCAGTACTTC
TRBD1,TRBV2,NA,TRBJ1-6,CASRTGGNSPLHF,TGTGCCAGCAGGACAGGGGGTAATTCGCCCCTCCACTTT
TRBD2,TRBV9,NA,TRBJ2-1,CASSAWGGSYNEQFF,TGTGCCAGCAGCGCATGGGGGGGCTCCTACAATGAGCAGTTCTTC
TRBD1,TRBV19,NA,TRBJ1-5,CASSSGDREHF,TGTGCCAGTAGTTCCGGCGACAGGGAGCATTTT
TRBD2,TRBV2,NA,TRBJ2-3,CASRLPIAGGREKDTQYF,TGTGCCAGCAGGCTTCCTATAGCGGGGGGGCGAGAAAAAGATACGCAGTATTTT
TRBD1,TRBV5-4,NA,TRBJ1-4,CASSWTGLRKQRANEKLFF,TGTGCCAGCAGCTGGACAGGTTTGCGCAAACAGCGGGCTAATGAAAAACTGTTTTTT
NA,TRBV7-2,NA,TRBJ2-5,CASSSRHSQETQYF,TGTGCCAGCAGCTCCCGACATTCCCAAGAGACCCAGTACTTC
NA,TRBV5-1,NA,TRBJ2-2,CASMPTQGTGELFF,TGCGCCAGCATGCCAACTCAGGGCACCGGGGAGCTGTTTTTT
TRBD2,TRBV7-9,NA,TRBJ2-7,CASSVTGGHYEQYF,TGTGCCAGCAGCGTAACGGGGGGGCATTACGAGCAGTACTTC
NA,TRBV28,NA,TRBJ1-2,CASSLTREGGYTF,TGTGCCAGCAGTTTAACGCGGGAGGGTGGCTACACCTTC
TRBD1,TRBV6-1,NA,TRBJ2-7,CASSEGQGASYEQYF,TGTGCCAGCAGTGAAGGACAGGGGGCCTCCTACGAGCAGTACTTC
NA,TRBV3-1/TRBV3-2,NA,TRBJ1-2,CASSQDLAGEGGYTF,TGTGCCAGCAGCCAAGATCTTGCTGGGGAGGGTGGCTACACCTTC
NA,TRBV21-1,NA,TRBJ2-1,CASSIPRWTSGRSFMDEQFF,TGTGCCAGCAGCATCCCCCGATGGACTAGCGGGAGGTCTTTTATGGATGAGCAGTTCTTC
NA,TRBV19,NA,TRBJ1-6,CASSMAGNSPLHF,TGTGCCAGTAGTATGGCAGGAAATTCACCCCTCCACTTT
TRBD1,TRBV2,few,TRBJ2-2,CASRPTGGTGELFF,TGTGCCAGCAGGCCTACAGGGGGTACCGGGGAGCTGTTTTTT
TRBD1,TRBV19,once,TRBJ1-2,CASSITGQANYGYTF,TGTGCCAGTAGTATTACGGGACAGGCGAACTATGGCTACACCTTC
NA,TRBV12-3/TRBV12-4,many,TRBJ1-1,CASSSTVNTEAFF,TGTGCCAGCAGTTCGACAGTGAACACTGAAGCTTTCTTT
TRBD2,TRBV5-4,NA,TRBJ2-2,CASSLTSGRPGELFF,TGTGCCAGCAGCTTGACTAGCGGGAGGCCCGGGGAGCTGTTTTTT
NA,TRBV6-5,NA,TRBJ1-6,CAAGAARSPLHF,TGTGCCGCAGGGGCCGCAAGGTCACCCCTCCACTTT
NA,TRBV5-1,few,TRBJ2-5,CASSLGAEETQYF,TGCGCCAGCAGCTTAGGGGCCGAAGAGACCCAGTACTTC
NA,TRBV3-1/TRBV3-2,NA,TRBJ2-7,CASSQDQWTYEQYF,TGTGCCAGCAGCCAAGATCAATGGACTTACGAGCAGTACTTC
NA,TRBV7-2,NA,TRBJ2-3,CASSLDLGGGADTQYF,TGTGCCAGCAGCTTAGACCTTGGCGGGGGCGCAGATACGCAGTATTTT
TRBD2,TRBV10-3,NA,TRBJ2-2,CAISGIGRASEELFF,TGTGCCATCAGTGGAATCGGGAGGGCCTCTGAGGAGCTGTTTTTT
TRBD1,TRBV15,NA,TRBJ2-1,CATSRNTGTGNEQFF,TGTGCCACCAGCAGAAATACCGGGACAGGGAATGAGCAGTTCTTC
TRBD1,TRBV2,few,TRBJ2-4,CASSPGQGRPKNIQYF,TGTGCCAGCAGCCCGGGACAGGGTAGACCCAAAAACATTCAGTACTTC
TRBD1,TRBV5-1,NA,TRBJ1-1,CASSMGQGFTEAFF,TGCGCCAGCAGTATGGGACAGGGTTTCACTGAAGCTTTCTTT
NA,TRBV15,few,TRBJ1-1,CATSRGGVVYAFF,TGTGCCACCAGCAGAGGAGGCGTGGTCTACGCTTTCTTT